These 30 T cell receptor beta chains share one sample of origin, sequenced in a study of metastatic and nonmetastatic thyroid tumors (dated by TCRdb to the early 2020s). Before undergoing thyroid surgery, none of the patients had been given any kind of treatment. Libraries were built with PCR. Sequencing was carried out with an Illumina HiSeq 4000. TCRdb's own reprocessing of the public reads used fastp at Q25 and MiXCR and kept productive beta chains. A total of tens of thousands of clones appear in this sample, 15% of them only once. Of the sample, 2.5% to 4% falls within the top ten clones. Sequenced sample: blood. Receptors originate from a female donor with papillary thyroid cancer or a benign thyroid nodule (not recorded which). Some clones in this sample may be carry-over from other donors' samples.

The chain is built from TRBV28 and TRBJ1-2; a possible D gene is TRBD1 (5 bases). Germline V CDR1 and CDR2: MDHEN, SYDVKM. The CDR3 totals 15 residues. V dropped 5 bases and J dropped 6 bases, with 19 bases sitting between them. In DNA form, the CDR3 reads TGTGCCAGCAGTACGGGACGGGGCGACGACCATGGCTACACCTTC. This codes for CASSTGRGDDHGYTF.

V is TRBV7-6 and J is TRBJ1-3, with unresolved D. Trimming took off 1 base at V and 2 bases at J, with 15 bases between the two ends. CDR1 is SGHVS and CDR2 is FNYEAQ in the germline V gene. CDR3 length: 17 residues. CDR3 coding DNA: TGTGCCAGCAGCTTAGTGTCTAGTTTAGGAACTGGAAACACCATATATTTT. Translated: CASSLVSSLGTGNTIYF.

The sample holds many counts of this clone. The rearrangement uses TRBV10-3 and TRBJ2-7; TRBD1 is a possible D gene (6 bases). Germline V lookup: CDR1 ENHRY, CDR2 SYGVKD. The length of the CDR3 is 14 residues. V lost 6 bases and J lost 0, with 12 bases in between. The CDR3 nucleotides read TGTGCCATCAGCACCGGGACAACCTCCTACGAGCAGTACTTC. Translated, it gives CAISTGTTSYEQYF.

This clone was detected ten times or more. V and J are TRBV11-2 and TRBJ2-3; D unclear. V shed 5 bases and J shed 4 bases, with 13 bases lying between them. The germline gives CDR1 SGHAT, CDR2 FQNNGV. The CDR3 is made up of 14 amino acids. The CDR3 is CASSLALGSDTQYF. CDR3 nucleotide sequence: TGTGCCAGCAGCCTTGCCCTAGGGTCAGATACGCAGTATTTT.

This clone was observed many times. This same CDR3 is encoded by further DNA sequences in the sample. The V and J genes are TRBV18 and TRBJ2-3, with 13 nucleotides matching TRBD2. Germline-derived CDR1 and CDR2 are KGHSH and LQKENI. J lost 3 bases, V lost 4 bases, and 4 bases had no gene match. The CDR3 extends over 16 amino acids. CDR3 amino acids: CASSRTSGSRTDTQYF. The CDR3 DNA is TGTGCCAGCTCACGGACTAGCGGGAGTAGGACAGATACGCAGTATTTT. The entire variable domain, with the rest obtained from reference TRBV18 and TRBJ2-3, is as follows: NAGVMQNPRHLVRRRGQEARLRCSPMKGHSHVYWYRQLPEEGLKFMVYLQKENIIDESGMPKERFSAEFPKEGPSILRIQQVVRGDSAAYFCASSRTSGSRTDTQYFGPGTRLTVL.

This clone came up many times. V and J are TRBV6-6 and TRBJ1-5; D perhaps matches TRBD1 (6 bases). V lost 2 bases and J lost 4, with 12 bases in between. This CDR3 region has 15 residues. Germline assignment: CDR1 MNHNY and CDR2 SVGAGI (reference sequence). CDR3: CASSYTGRPNQPQHF. As DNA, the CDR3 is TGTGCCAGCAGTTACACAGGGCGACCGAATCAGCCCCAGCATTTT.

This clone has a count of ten or more. V and J are TRBV12-3 or TRBV12-4 and TRBJ2-1; TRBD1 matches at 10 bases. The V segment lost 6 bases and the J segment 6 bases; nucleotides outside the gene matches: 5. This CDR3 has 14 residues. DNA of the CDR3: TGTGCCAGCAGCCGGACAGGGGGTCGCAATGAGCAGTTCTTC. This translates into CASSRTGGRNEQFF.

V gene TRBV9 combines with J gene TRBJ2-7; D is unclear. Germline lookup yields CDR1 SGDLS and CDR2 YYNGEE. This CDR3 is built from 13 residues. Trimming pared 9 bases from V and 4 bases from J, leaving 17 bases between. The CDR3 protein is CAIIVVGPYEQYF. DNA of the CDR3: TGTGCCATCATCGTAGTAGGCCCTTACGAGCAGTACTTC.

This clone was seen repeatedly, ten times or more. This sequence joins TRBV4-1 and TRBJ1-2, with 9 bases fitting TRBD1. Per the germline V gene, CDR1 is MGHRA and CDR2 is YSYEKL. The CDR3 extends over 15 amino acids. Trimming cost V 1 base and J 6 bases; bases outside gene matches: 6. DNA of the CDR3: TGCGCCAGCAGCCAAGTCACAGGGGGCGCGGATGGCTACACCTTC. Its translation is CASSQVTGGADGYTF.

This clone has a count of ten or more. The chain uses TRBV11-2 and TRBJ1-2, with unresolved D. The ends were cut back, 1 base at V and 10 bases at J, with 13 bases in the middle. The CDR3 is 13 amino acids. The germline CDR1 and CDR2 sequences are SGHAT and FQNNGV. The CDR3 loop reads CASSLAVSQDYTF. DNA of the CDR3: TGTGCCAGCAGCTTAGCCGTAAGTCAGGACTACACCTTC. Drawing the rest from reference TRBV11-2 and TRBJ1-2, the complete variable domain is EAGVAQSPRYKIIEKRQSVAFWCNPISGHATLYWYQQILGQGPKLLIQFQNNGVVDDSQLPKDRFSAERLKGVDSTLKIQPAKLEDSAVYLCASSLAVSQDYTFGSGTRLTVV.

This clone was detected many times. A single base separates this from a much larger clone, so it may be a read error. The same CDR3 can be traced to other DNA sequences in this sample. The chain is built from TRBV18 and TRBJ2-7; 7 bases fit TRBD1. This CDR3 region has 14 residues. Germline CDR1 KGHSH, CDR2 LQKENI. The ends lost 6 bases at V and 5 bases at J; junction bases unmatched: 10. The CDR3, as DNA: TGTGCCAGCTCCAGGTCCGTCACAGGGGACGAGCAGTACTTC. It translates to CASSRSVTGDEQYF.

By share, this clone ranks as medium-sized. The V and J genes are TRBV15 and TRBJ1-2, with a weak D call TRBD1 (5 bases). CDR3 length: 15 residues. V was shortened by 5 bases and J by 8 bases, with 21 bases between the two germline ends. Per germline, CDR1 LNHNV and CDR2 YYDKDF (reference sequence). The CDR3 region is CATSDRRQGRDGYTF. The CDR3 region has the DNA TGTGCCACCAGCGATCGAAGGCAGGGTCGGGACGGCTACACCTTC.

Worth noting for this clone: It is likely a read error, because the conserved phenylalanine at the end of the CDR3 is missing. J is TRBJ2-7 and V is TRBV7-9, with TRBD2 identical over 9 bases. With V trimmed by 7 bases and J by 2 bases, 6 bases remained unmatched. Germline V gene lookup returns CDR1 SEHNR and CDR2 FQNEAQ (reference sequence). CDR3 length equals 14 residues. Here the CDR3 DNA reads TGTGCCAGCATCTCCTTAGCGGGGGCCTACGAGCAGTACCTC. Translated, it gives CASISLAGAYEQYL.

This clone came up many times. The rearrangement joins TRBV9 to TRBJ1-2; D remains unclear. V lost 4 bases, J lost 3 bases, and 7 bases lay in between. CDR3 length: 12 residues. Germline V gives CDR1 SGDLS, CDR2 YYNGEE. CDR3 coding DNA: TGTGCCAGCAGCCCCGGGGACTATGGCTACACCTTC. Residues: CASSPGDYGYTF.

This clone was observed at least ten times. This CDR3 is also generated by other DNA sequences in the sample. CDR3 residues: CSAVESGLGNEKLFF. The DNA of the CDR3 is TGCAGTGCTGTAGAGTCGGGCCTGGGAAATGAAAAACTGTTTTTT. The chain recombines TRBV20-1 with TRBJ1-4, with no clear D. The CDR3 is 15 amino acids. Germline lookup yields CDR1 DFQATT and CDR2 SNEGSKA (reference sequence). The germline V and J ends were trimmed by 5 bases and 5 bases, with 18 bases remaining between them.

A remark on this clone: The CDR3 carries no conserved terminal phenylalanine or tryptophan, so it likely arises from a read error. The chain combines TRBV3-1 with TRBJ2-7, with D uncertain. This CDR3 has 14 residues. Per germline, CDR1 LGHDT and CDR2 YNNKEL (reference sequence). The V gene lost 4 bases and the J gene lost 1 base, with 11 bases spanning the gap. The CDR3 spells CASSPSKVSYEQYS. For the CDR3, the DNA is TGTGCCAGCAGCCCCAGTAAGGTGTCCTACGAGCAGTACTCC.

This clone showed up many times. V gene TRBV7-3 combines with J gene TRBJ2-2, with TRBD1 as a possible D gene (6 bases). Germline CDR1 SGHTA, CDR2 FQGTGA. This CDR3 spans 13 amino acids. Trimming pared 5 bases from V and 6 bases from J, leaving 10 bases between. The CDR3 sequence is CASSTGFAGELFF. In DNA form, the CDR3 reads TGTGCCAGCAGCACAGGGTTCGCCGGGGAGCTGTTTTTT.

This clone came up many times. A read error may account for a junction end that differs from germline. The V call is TRBV12-3 or TRBV12-4, the J call TRBJ1-2; 8 nucleotides agree with TRBD1. The length of the CDR3 is 11 residues. CDR3 coding DNA: TGTGCCAGCAGTAGCCGGGACAGGACATTCTTC. Translated: CASSSRDRTFF.

This clone was recorded at least ten times. The sample carries other DNA sequences with the same CDR3. The genes are TRBV18 and TRBJ1-5; D is undetermined. Germline loops: CDR1 KGHSH, CDR2 LQKENI. Between the trimmed V and J ends, which lost 4 bases and 4 bases, there was a span of 11 bases. The CDR3 contains 14 residues. The CDR3 bases are TGTGCCAGCTCACTGAGCAGGACTAATCAGCCCCAGCATTTT. It specifies CASSLSRTNQPQHF.

Sample share makes this clone medium-sized. The chain employs TRBV20-1 and TRBJ2-7; TRBD1 or TRBD2 may be the D gene (5 bases each). Per germline, CDR1 DFQATT and CDR2 SNEGSKA (reference sequence). CDR3 length: 16 amino acids. V shed 5 bases and J shed 2 bases, with 22 bases lying between them. CDR3 in DNA: TGCAGTGCTTGGGGGAATGGGGCGAGGGAAACCTACGAGCAGTACTTC. Its translation is CSAWGNGARETYEQYF.

This clone was seen ten or more times. The gene calls are TRBV4-1 and TRBJ2-5, with D possibly being TRBD2 (5 bases). Trimming pared 0 bases from V and 4 bases from J, leaving 12 bases between. Germline-derived CDR1 and CDR2 are MGHRA and YSYEKL. The CDR3 contains 15 residues. The chain's CDR3 is CASSQDGMDLETQYF. The CDR3 coding sequence is TGCGCCAGCAGCCAAGACGGAATGGACTTAGAGACCCAGTACTTC.

This clone was observed a few times. V and J are TRBV24-1 and TRBJ2-1; TRBD2 matches 10 bases. The germline V gene has CDR1 KGHDR and CDR2 SFDVKD. This CDR3 has 19 residues. V lost 4 bases and J lost 1; bases outside the gene matches: 12. CDR3 amino acids: CATSDPGLASGSSYNEQFF. CDR3 nucleotides: TGTGCCACCAGTGACCCGGGGTTGGCTAGCGGGAGTTCCTACAATGAGCAGTTCTTC.

This clone was seen repeatedly, ten times or more. The gene calls are TRBV28 and TRBJ1-2; 9 bases match TRBD1. Trimming at V came to 2 bases and at J to 8 bases, leaving 6 bases not matched to a gene. Germline V gene lookup returns CDR1 MDHEN and CDR2 SYDVKM. This CDR3 is built from 14 residues. The CDR3 nucleotides are TGTGCCAGCAGTTTAGATGGGACAGGGAAAGGCTACACCTTC. Amino acid sequence: CASSLDGTGKGYTF.

The chain has TRBV12-3 or TRBV12-4 and TRBJ2-1; D call uncertain. V was trimmed by 5 bases and J by 9 bases, leaving 20 bases between them. The CDR3 loop spans 15 amino acids. CDR3 DNA sequence: TGTGCCAGCAGTCCCGTAGGTATGGTGGACGGTGAGCAGTTCTTC. Protein sequence: CASSPVGMVDGEQFF.

By share, this clone counts as medium-sized. J is TRBJ2-7 and V is TRBV2; D not resolved. V lost 2 bases to trimming and J lost 3 bases, with 11 bases between them. This CDR3 has 14 amino acids. The germline gives CDR1 SNHLY, CDR2 FYNNEI. The CDR3 DNA reads TGTGCCAGCAGTGAATGGCTATTGATCTACGAGCAGTACTTC. This gives the protein CASSEWLLIYEQYF. The full variable domain, its missing parts supplied by reference TRBV2 and TRBJ2-7, is EPEVTQTPSHQVTQMGQEVILRCVPISNHLYFYWYRQILGQKVEFLVSFYNNEISEKSEIFDDQFSVERPDGSNFTLKIRSTKLEDSAMYFCASSEWLLIYEQYFGPGTRLTVT.

This clone occurred many times. The chain combines TRBV2 with TRBJ2-1; 7 bases fit TRBD2. V gave up 0 bases and J gave up 12 bases; unmatched junction bases: 11. The CDR3 runs to 15 residues. Germline lookup yields CDR1 SNHLY and CDR2 FYNNEI. For the CDR3, the DNA is TGTGCCAGCAGTGAAGCAATAGGACTAGGGGAAGGGCAGTTCTTC. Its protein is CASSEAIGLGEGQFF. Full variable domain (rest looked up from reference TRBV2 and TRBJ2-1): EPEVTQTPSHQVTQMGQEVILRCVPISNHLYFYWYRQILGQKVEFLVSFYNNEISEKSEIFDDQFSVERPDGSNFTLKIRSTKLEDSAMYFCASSEAIGLGEGQFFGPGTRLTVL.

V usage is TRBV27 and J usage is TRBJ2-7; weak D call: TRBD1 (6 bases). Germline V lookup: CDR1 MNHEY, CDR2 SMNVEV (reference sequence). Between the trimmed V and J ends, which lost 1 base and 6 bases, there was a span of 13 bases. The CDR3 loop spans 14 amino acids. CDR3 in DNA: TGTGCCAGCAGTTTATATCTGACAGGAGGCGAGCAGTACTTC. Amino acid sequence: CASSLYLTGGEQYF.

There are many counts of this clone. The CDR3 sequence is CAIMERSDKTQYF. Here the CDR3 DNA reads TGTGCCATCATGGAAAGGTCAGACAAGACCCAGTACTTC. The chain links TRBV10-3 to TRBJ2-5; the D is unclear. The V gene's germline CDR1 is ENHRY and CDR2 SYGVKD. The V and J ends lost 7 bases and 6 bases respectively, with 15 bases between them. CDR3 length: 13 residues.

This clone was recorded at least ten times. The sample contains more than one DNA sequence encoding this CDR3. The rearrangement joins TRBV14 to TRBJ2-5; 9 positions agree with TRBD2. Germline V gene data show CDR1 as SGHDN and CDR2 as FVKESK. V dropped 1 base and J dropped 5; count of bases not matched to a gene: 11. The length of the CDR3 is 17 residues. CDR3 protein: CASSQGLAVSGWETQYF. CDR3 nucleotide sequence: TGTGCCAGCAGCCAAGGACTAGCGGTTTCTGGATGGGAGACCCAGTACTTC.

In its sample, this clone was seen many times. Germline and junction disagree at one end, which may indicate a read error. The chain is built from TRBV7-7 and TRBJ2-2, with D maybe TRBD2 (5 bases). This CDR3 has 12 residues. CDR1 and CDR2 from the germline V gene are SSHAT and FNYEAQ (reference sequence). The CDR3 protein is CASSFSGGELFF. CDR3 sequence (DNA): TGTGCTAGCAGCTTCAGCGGCGGGGAGCTGTTTTTT.